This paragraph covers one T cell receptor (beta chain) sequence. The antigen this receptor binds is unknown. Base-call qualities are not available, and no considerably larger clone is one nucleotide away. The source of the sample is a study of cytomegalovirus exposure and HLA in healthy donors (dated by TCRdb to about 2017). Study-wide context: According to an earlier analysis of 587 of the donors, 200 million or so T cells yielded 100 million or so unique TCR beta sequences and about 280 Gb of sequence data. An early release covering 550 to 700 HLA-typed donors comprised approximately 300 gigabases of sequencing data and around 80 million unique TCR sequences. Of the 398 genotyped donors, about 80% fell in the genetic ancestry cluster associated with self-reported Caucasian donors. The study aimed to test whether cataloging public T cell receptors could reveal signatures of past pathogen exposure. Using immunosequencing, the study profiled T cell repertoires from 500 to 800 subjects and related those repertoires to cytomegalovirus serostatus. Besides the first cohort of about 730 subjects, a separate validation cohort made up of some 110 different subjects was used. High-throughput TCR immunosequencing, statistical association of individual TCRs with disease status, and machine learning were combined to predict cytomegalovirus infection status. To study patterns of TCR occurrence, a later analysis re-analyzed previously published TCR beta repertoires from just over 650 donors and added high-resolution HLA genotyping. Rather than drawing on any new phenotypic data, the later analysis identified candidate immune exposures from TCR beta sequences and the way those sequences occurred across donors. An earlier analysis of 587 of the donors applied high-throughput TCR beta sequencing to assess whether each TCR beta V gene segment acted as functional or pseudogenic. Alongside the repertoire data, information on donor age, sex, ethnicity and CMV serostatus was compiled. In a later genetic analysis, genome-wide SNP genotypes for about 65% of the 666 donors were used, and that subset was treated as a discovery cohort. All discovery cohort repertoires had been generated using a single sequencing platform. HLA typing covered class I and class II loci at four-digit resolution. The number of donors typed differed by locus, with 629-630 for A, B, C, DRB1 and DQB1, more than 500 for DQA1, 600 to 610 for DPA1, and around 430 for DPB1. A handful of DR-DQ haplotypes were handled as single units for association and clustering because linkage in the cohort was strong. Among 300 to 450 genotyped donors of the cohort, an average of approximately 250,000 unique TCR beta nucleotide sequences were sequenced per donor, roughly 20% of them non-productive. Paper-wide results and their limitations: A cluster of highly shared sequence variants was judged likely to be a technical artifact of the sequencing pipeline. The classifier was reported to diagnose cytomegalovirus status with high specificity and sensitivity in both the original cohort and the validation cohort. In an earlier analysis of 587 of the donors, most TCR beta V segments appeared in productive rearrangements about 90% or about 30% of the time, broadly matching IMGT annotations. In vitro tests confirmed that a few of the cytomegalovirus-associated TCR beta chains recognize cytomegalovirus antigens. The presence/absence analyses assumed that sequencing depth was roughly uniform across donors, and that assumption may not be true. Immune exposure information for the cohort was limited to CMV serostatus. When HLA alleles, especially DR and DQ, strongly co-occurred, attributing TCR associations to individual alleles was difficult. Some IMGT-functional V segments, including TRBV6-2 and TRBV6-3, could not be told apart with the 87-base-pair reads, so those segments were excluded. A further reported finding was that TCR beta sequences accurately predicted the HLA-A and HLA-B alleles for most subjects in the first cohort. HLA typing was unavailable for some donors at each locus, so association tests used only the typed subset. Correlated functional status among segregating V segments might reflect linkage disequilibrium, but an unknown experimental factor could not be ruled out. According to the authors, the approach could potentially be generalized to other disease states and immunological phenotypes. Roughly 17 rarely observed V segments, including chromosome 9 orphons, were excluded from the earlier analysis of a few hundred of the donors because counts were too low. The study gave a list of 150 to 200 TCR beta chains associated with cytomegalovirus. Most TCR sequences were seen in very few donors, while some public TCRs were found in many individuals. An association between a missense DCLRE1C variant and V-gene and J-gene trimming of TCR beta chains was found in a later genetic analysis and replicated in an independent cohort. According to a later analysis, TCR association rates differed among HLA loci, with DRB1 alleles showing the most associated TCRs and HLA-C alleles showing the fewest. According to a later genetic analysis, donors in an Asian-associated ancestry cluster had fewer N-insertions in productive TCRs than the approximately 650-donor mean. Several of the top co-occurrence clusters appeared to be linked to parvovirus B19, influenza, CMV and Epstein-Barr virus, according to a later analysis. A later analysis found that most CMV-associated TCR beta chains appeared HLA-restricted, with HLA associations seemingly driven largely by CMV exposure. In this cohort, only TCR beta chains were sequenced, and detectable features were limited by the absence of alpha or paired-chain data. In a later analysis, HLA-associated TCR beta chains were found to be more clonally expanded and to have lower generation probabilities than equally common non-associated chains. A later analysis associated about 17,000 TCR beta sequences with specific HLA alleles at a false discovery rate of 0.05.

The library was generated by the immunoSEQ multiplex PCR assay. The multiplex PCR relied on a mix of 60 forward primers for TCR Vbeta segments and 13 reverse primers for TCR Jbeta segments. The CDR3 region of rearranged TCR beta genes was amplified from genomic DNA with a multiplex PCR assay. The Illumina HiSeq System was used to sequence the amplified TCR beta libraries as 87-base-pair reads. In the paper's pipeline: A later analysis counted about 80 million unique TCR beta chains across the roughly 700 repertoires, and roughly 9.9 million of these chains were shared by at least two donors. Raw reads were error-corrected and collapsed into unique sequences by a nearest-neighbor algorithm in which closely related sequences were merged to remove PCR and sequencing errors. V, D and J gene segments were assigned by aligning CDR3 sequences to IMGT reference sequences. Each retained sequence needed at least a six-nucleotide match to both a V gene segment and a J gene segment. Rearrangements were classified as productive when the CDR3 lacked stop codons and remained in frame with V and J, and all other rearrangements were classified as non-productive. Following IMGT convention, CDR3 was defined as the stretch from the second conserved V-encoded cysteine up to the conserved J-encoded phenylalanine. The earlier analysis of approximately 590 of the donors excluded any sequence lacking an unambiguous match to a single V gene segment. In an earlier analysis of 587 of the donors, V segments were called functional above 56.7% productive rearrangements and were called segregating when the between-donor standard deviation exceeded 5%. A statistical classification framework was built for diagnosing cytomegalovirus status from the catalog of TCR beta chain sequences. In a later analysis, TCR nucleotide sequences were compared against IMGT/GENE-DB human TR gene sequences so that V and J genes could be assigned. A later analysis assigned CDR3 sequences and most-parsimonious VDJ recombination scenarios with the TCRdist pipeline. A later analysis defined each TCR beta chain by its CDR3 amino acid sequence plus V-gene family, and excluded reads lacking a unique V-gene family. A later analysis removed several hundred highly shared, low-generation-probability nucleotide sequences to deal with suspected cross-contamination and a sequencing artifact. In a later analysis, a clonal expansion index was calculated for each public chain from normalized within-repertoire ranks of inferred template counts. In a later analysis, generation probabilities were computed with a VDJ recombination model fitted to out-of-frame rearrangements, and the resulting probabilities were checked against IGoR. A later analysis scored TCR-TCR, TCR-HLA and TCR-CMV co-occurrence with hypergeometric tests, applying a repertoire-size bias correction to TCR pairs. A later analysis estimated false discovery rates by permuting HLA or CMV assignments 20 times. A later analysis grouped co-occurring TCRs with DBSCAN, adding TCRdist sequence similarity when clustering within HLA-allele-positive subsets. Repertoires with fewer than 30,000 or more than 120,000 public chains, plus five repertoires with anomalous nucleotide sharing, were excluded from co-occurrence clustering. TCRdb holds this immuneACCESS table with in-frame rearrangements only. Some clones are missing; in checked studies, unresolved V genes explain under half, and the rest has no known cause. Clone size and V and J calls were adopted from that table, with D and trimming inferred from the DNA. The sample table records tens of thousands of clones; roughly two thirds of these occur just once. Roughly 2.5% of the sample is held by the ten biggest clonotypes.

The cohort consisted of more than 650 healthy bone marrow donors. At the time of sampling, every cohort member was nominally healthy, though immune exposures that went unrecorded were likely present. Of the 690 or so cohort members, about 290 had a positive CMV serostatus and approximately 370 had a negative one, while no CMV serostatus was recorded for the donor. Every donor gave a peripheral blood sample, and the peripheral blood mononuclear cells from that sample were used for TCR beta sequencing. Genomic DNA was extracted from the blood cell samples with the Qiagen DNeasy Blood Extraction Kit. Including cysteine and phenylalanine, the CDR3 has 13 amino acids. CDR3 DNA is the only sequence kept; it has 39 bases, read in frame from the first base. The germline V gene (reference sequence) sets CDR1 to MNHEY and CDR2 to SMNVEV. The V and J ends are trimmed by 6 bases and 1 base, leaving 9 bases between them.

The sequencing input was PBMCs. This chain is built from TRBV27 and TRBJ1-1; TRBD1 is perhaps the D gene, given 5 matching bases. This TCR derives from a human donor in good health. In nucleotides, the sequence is TGTGCCAGCAGGACAGCAACGAACACTGAAGCTTTCTTT. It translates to CASRTATNTEAFF.